The present entry profiles one T cell receptor beta chain with its context. These data come from a study of monozygotic twins with inflammatory bowel disease. The CDR3 runs to 16 residues. CDR1 is SGHNT, CDR2 YENEEA, per germline. With the 5' RACE reads reprocessed, TCRdb shows one record per CDR3 protein and no DNA. Its table lists 330,000 or so distinct CDR3 sequences. Sample: blood. This TCR was sampled from a human donor with ulcerative colitis or Crohn's disease, or a healthy co-twin of an affected twin (not recorded which). The chain links TRBV11-3 to TRBJ2-1; TCRdb outputs TRBD1, but without DNA this stays unchecked. This chain's CDR3 is CASSSPYGGANNEQFF.